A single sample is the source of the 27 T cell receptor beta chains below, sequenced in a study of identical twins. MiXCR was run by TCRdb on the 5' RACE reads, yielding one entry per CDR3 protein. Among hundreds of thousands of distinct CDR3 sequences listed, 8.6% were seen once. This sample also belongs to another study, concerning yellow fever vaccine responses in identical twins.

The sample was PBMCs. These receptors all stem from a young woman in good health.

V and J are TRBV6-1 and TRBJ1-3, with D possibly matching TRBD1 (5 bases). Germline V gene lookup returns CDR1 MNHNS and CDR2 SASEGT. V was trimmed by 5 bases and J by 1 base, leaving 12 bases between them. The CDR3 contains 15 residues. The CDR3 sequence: CASSRGRPSGNTIYF. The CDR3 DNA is TGTGCCAGCAGTCGGGGGAGACCTTCTGGAAACACCATATATTTT.

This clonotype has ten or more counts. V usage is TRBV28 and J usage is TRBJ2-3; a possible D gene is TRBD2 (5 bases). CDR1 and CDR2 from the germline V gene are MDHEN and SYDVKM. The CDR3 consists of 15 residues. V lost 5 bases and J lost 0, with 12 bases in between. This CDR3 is CASSRSETSTDTQYF. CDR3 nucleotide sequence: TGTGCCAGCAGTCGTAGCGAGACTAGCACAGATACGCAGTATTTT.

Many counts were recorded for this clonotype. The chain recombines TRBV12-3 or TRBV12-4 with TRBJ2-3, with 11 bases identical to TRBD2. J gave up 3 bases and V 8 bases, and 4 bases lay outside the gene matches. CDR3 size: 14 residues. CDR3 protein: CASFTSGGTDTQYF. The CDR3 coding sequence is TGTGCCAGCTTTACTAGCGGGGGAACAGATACGCAGTATTTT.

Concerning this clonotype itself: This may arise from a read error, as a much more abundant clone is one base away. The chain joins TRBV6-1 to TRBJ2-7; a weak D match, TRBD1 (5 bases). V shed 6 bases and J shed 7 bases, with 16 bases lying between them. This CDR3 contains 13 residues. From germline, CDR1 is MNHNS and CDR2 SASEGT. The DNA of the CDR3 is TGTGCCAGCAGGCGACAGAGCTGGCGGGAGCAGTACTTC. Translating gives CASRRQSWREQYF.

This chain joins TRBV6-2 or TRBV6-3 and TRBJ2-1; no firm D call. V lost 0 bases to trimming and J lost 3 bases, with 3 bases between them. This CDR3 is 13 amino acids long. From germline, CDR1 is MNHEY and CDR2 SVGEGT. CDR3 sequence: CASSYSYYNEQFF. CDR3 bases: TGTGCCAGCAGTTACTCCTACTACAATGAGCAGTTCTTC.

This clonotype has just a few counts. The CDR3 loop is CSVRQGRDSGANVLTF. DNA of the CDR3: TGCAGCGTACGACAGGGGAGGGACTCTGGGGCCAACGTCCTGACTTTC. V and J are TRBV29-1 and TRBJ2-6, with a weak D call TRBD1 (8 bases). Germline V gene lookup returns CDR1 SQVTM and CDR2 ANQGSEA. The ends were cut back, 6 bases at V and 0 bases at J, with 15 bases in the middle. The CDR3 consists of 16 residues.

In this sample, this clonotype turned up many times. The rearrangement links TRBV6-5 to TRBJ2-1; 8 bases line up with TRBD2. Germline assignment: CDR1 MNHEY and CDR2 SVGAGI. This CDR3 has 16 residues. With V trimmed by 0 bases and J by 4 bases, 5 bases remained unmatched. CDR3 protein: CASSYSAGGSYNEQFF. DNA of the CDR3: TGTGCCAGCAGTTACTCGGCGGGGGGTTCTTACAATGAGCAGTTCTTC.

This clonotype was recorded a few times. This chain's CDR3 is CASRGWAGNQPQHF. The CDR3 DNA reads TGTGCCAGCAGGGGGTGGGCAGGAAATCAGCCCCAGCATTTT. The chain links TRBV5-6 to TRBJ1-5, with D uncertain. The V end lost 5 bases, the J end lost 4 bases, and 13 bases lay between the germline ends. The germline V gene encodes CDR1 SGHDT and CDR2 YYEEEE. The CDR3 spans 14 residues.

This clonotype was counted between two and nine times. The CDR3 region is CASTEGGLGTGELFF. CDR3 in DNA: TGTGCCAGCACCGAGGGGGGCCTTGGCACCGGGGAGCTGTTTTTT. This chain connects TRBV28 to TRBJ2-2; D is possibly TRBD1 or TRBD2 (6 bases each). V gave up 7 bases and J gave up 4 bases, with 16 bases separating them. Per germline, CDR1 MDHEN and CDR2 SYDVKM. There are 15 residues in the CDR3.

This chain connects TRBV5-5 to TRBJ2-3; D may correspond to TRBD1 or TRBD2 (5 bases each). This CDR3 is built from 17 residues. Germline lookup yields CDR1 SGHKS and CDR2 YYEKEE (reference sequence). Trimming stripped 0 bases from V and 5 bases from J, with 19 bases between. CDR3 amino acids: CASSLAAGTEYLDTQYF. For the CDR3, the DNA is TGTGCCAGCAGCTTGGCGGCCGGGACGGAGTACTTAGATACGCAGTATTTT.

This CDR3 reads CASSFTSGEPYEQYF. The CDR3 DNA reads TGTGCCAGCAGCTTCACCAGCGGCGAACCCTACGAGCAGTACTTC. The chain joins TRBV7-6 to TRBJ2-7; weak D call: TRBD2 (5 bases). The V gene's germline CDR1 is SGHVS and CDR2 FNYEAQ. The CDR3 length is 15 residues. Trimming took 3 bases from V and 2 from J, leaving 14 bases between them.

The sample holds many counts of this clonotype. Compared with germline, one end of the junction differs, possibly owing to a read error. As DNA, the CDR3 is TGTGCCAGCAGCTTATCCGCCAATGAGCAGTTCTTC. This encodes CASSLSANEQFF. V and J are TRBV27 and TRBJ2-1; D uncertain. The CDR3 contains 12 residues. Germline V gives CDR1 MNHEY, CDR2 SMNVEV (reference sequence).

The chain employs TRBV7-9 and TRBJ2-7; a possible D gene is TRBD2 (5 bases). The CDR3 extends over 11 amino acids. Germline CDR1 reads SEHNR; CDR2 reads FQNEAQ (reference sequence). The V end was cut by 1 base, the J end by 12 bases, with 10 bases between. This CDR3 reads CASSLGPDWYF. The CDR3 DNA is TGTGCCAGCAGCTTAGGGCCGGACTGGTACTTC.

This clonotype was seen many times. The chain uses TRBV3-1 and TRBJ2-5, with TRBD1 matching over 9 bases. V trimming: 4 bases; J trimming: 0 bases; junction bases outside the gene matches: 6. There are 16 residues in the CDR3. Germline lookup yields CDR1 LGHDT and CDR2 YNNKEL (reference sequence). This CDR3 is CASSRWDRAYQETQYF. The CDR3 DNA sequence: TGTGCCAGCAGCCGGTGGGACAGGGCGTACCAAGAGACCCAGTACTTC.

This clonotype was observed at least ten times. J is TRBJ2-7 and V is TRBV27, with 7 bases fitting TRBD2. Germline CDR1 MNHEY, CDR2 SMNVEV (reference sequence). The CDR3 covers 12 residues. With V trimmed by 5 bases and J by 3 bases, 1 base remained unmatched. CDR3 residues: CASSGEGYEQYF. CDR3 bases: TGTGCCAGCAGTGGGGAGGGCTACGAGCAGTACTTC.

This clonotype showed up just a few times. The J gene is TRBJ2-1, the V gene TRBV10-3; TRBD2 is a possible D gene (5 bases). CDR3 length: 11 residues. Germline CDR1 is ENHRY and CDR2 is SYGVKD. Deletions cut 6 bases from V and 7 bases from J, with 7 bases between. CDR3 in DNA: TGTGCCATCAGGGGAGAAAATGAGCAGTTCTTC. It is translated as CAIRGENEQFF.

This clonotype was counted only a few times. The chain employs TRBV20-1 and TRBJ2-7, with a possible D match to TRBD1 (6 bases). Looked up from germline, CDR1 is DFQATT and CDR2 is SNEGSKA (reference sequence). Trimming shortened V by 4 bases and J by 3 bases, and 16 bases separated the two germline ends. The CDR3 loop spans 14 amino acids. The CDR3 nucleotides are TGCAGTGCTACGGCGCGGGCAGGGGTCTACGAGCAGTACTTC. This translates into CSATARAGVYEQYF.

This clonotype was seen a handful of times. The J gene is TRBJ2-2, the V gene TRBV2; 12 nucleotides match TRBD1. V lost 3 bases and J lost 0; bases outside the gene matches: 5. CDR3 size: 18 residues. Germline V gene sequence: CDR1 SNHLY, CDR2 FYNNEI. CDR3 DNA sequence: TGTGCCAGCAGTGACCGGGACAGGGGGCACGCGAACACCGGGGAGCTGTTTTTT. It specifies CASSDRDRGHANTGELFF.

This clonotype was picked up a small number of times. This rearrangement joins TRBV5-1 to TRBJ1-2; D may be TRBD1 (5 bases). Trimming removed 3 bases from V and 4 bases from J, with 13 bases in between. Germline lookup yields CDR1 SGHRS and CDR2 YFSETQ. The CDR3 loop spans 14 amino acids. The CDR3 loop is CASSSGGVSYGYTF. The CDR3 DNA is TGCGCCAGCAGCTCAGGAGGGGTCAGCTATGGCTACACCTTC. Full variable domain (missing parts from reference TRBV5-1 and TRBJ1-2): KAGVTQTPRYLIKTRGQQVTLSCSPISGHRSVSWYQQTPGQGLQFLFEYFSETQRNKGNFPGRFSGRQFSNSRSEMNVSTLELGDSALYLCASSSGGVSYGYTFGSGTRLTVV.

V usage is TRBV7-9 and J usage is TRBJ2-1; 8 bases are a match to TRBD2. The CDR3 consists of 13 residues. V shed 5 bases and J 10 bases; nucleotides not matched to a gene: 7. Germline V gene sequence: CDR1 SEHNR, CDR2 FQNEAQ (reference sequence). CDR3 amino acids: CASSQDTSGEQFF. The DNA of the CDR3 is TGTGCCAGCAGCCAGGACACTAGCGGCGAGCAGTTCTTC. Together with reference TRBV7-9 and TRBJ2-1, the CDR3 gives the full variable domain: DTGVSQNPRHKITKRGQNVTFRCDPISEHNRLYWYRQTLGQGPEFLTYFQNEAQLEKSRLLSDRFSAERPKGSFSTLEIQRTEQGDSAMYLCASSQDTSGEQFFGPGTRLTVL.

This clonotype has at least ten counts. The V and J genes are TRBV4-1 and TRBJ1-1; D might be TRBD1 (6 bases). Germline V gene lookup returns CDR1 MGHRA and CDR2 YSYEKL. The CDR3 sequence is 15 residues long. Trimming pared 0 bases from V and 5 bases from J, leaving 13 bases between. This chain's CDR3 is CASSQEYRAGTEAFF. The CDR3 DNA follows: TGCGCCAGCAGCCAAGAATACAGGGCTGGTACTGAAGCTTTCTTT.

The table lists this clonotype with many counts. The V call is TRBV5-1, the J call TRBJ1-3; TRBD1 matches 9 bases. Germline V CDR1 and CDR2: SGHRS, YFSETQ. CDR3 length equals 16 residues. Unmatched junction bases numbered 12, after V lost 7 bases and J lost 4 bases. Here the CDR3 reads CASGPSTGGTGNTIYF. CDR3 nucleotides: TGCGCCAGCGGGCCGTCAACAGGGGGCACAGGAAACACCATATATTTT.

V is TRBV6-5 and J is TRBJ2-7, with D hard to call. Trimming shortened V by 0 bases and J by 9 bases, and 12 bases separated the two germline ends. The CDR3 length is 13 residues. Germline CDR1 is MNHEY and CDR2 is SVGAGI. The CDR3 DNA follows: TGTGCCAGCAGTTACTCCGTCGGTCTTGGGCAGTACTTC. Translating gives CASSYSVGLGQYF.

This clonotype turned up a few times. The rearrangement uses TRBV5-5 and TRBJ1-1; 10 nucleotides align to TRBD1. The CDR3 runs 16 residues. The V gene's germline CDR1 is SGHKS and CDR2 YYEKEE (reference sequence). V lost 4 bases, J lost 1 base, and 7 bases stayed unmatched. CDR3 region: CASSGGTGATNTEAFF. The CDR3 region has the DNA TGTGCCAGCAGCGGCGGGACAGGGGCTACGAACACTGAAGCTTTCTTT.

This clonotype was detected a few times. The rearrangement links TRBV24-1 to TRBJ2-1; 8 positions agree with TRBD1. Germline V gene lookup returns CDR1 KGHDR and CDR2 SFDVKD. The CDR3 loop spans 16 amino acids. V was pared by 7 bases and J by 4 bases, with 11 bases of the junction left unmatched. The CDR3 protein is CATSEAGTGTYNEQFF. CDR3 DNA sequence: TGTGCCACCAGCGAGGCCGGGACAGGAACTTACAATGAGCAGTTCTTC.

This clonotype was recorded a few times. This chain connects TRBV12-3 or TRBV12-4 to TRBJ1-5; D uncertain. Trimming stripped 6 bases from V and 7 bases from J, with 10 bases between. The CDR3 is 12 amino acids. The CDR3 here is CASRIMRQPQHF. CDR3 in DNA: TGTGCCAGCAGAATAATGCGGCAGCCCCAGCATTTT.

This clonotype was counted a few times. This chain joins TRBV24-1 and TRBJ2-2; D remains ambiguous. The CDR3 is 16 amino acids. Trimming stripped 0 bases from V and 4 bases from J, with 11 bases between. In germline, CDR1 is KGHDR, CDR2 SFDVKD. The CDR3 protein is CATSDLQTPFTGELFF. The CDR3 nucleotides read TGTGCCACCAGTGATTTGCAGACACCCTTCACCGGGGAGCTGTTTTTT.